This TCR beta chain was observed in a study of cytomegalovirus exposure and HLA in healthy donors. Study in general: HLA-typed donors were the source of approximately 86 million unique TCRs held in an early data release. Overall study results and limits: The study put about 180 TCR beta chains on its list as cytomegalovirus-associated. A likely sequencing artifact accounted for one observed cluster of highly shared sequence variants.

Amplification used 60 Vbeta primers and 13 Jbeta primers. Libraries were prepared by immunoSEQ multiplex PCR; TCRdb keeps only in-frame clonotypes and omits some of them. The top ten clones hold approximately 2% of a sample with about 190,000 clones, about 70% of them seen once. V lost 5 bases, J lost 7 bases, and 11 bases lay in between. There are 13 residues in the CDR3. Germline values: CDR1 LNHDA, CDR2 SQIVND (reference sequence). On this clone itself: Antigen unknown.

The sequenced sample was PBMCs. The chain combines TRBV19 with TRBJ2-2; perhaps TRBD1 as D (6 bases). The sequence was collected from a woman aged 25 to 45 in good health and CMV-seronegative. In nucleotides, the CDR3 is TGTGCCAGTAGTTCCTACAGGGTCGGGGAGCTGTTTTTT. It encodes CASSSYRVGELFF.